This TCR beta chain was sequenced for a study of blood T cells in healthy people across ages. V was clipped by 5 bases and J by 1 base; unmatched bases: 11. This CDR3 has 18 amino acids. Looked up from germline, CDR1 is PRHDT and CDR2 is FYEKMQ (reference sequence). Using a J-beta primer mix together with a sample-barcoded 5' primer, a second PCR was run for roughly 6 to 12 cycles. MiXCR, applied by TCRdb to the 5' RACE reads, yields one record per CDR3 protein. Seen here are approximately 690,000 distinct CDR3 sequences, approximately 40% observed once, and the top ten hold about 32%. Sequenced sample: blood. The rearrangement links TRBV13 to TRBJ2-1; 10 bases match TRBD2. The origin of this receptor is a man older than 75 in good health. In nucleotides, the CDR3 is TGTGCCAGCAGCCGCAGGATAAGCGGGGGGGTTTCCTACAATGAGCAGTTCTTC. Its protein is CASSRRISGGVSYNEQFF.